This T cell receptor (beta chain) was found in a study of blood T cell repertoires in COVID-19. Study details: Samples representing acute and convalescent COVID-19 were sourced from the United States, Italy and Spain. T cells, B-cell-depleted T cells, or PBMCs supplied cDNA or gDNA.

The table lists this clone with a count of one. The table came from immunoSEQ multiplex PCR; TCRdb's copy has only in-frame clones and leaves some out. The data contain around 140,000 clones, almost 85% of them singletons. V dropped 3 bases and J dropped 8 bases, with 15 bases sitting between them. Looked up from germline, CDR1 is SGDLS and CDR2 is YYNGEE. This CDR3 comprises 14 residues. Sequencing was performed on peripheral blood. J is TRBJ2-1 and V is TRBV9; D gene ambiguous. This TCR derives from a man aged 55-75 years with acute or convalescent COVID-19. CDR3 in DNA: TGTGCCAGCAGCGATCTCGAGACTTCATATGAGCAGTTCTTC. Residues: CASSDLETSYEQFF.